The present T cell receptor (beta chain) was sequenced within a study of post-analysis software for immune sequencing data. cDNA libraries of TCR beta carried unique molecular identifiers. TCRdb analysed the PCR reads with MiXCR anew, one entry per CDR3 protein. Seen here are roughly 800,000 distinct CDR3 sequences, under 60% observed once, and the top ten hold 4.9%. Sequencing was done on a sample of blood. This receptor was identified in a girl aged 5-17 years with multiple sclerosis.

This CDR3 reads CASSDPGPAGGAYEQYF. CDR3 coding DNA: TGTGCCAGCAGTGACCCGGGACCAGCGGGAGGGGCCTACGAGCAGTACTTC. This chain uses TRBV25-1 with TRBJ2-7, with TRBD2 matching over 10 bases. The CDR3 extends over 17 amino acids. From germline, CDR1 is MGHDK and CDR2 SYGVNS. Trimming took 3 bases from V and 2 from J; bases not matched to a gene: 10.